This T cell receptor beta chain originates from a study of cytomegalovirus exposure and HLA in healthy donors. General study findings and limits: The classifier, whose performance was assessed in both the original and validation cohorts, reportedly diagnosed cytomegalovirus status with high specificity and sensitivity.

Note on this clone: Its antigen is undetermined.

The CDR3 has 15 amino acids. V lost 0 bases, J lost 0 bases, and 9 bases lay in between. Germline CDR1 LGHNA, CDR2 YSLEER. PCR amplification relied on 60 Vbeta primers (plus 13 Jbeta primers). Libraries were prepared by immunoSEQ multiplex PCR; TCRdb keeps only in-frame clonotypes and omits some of them. The sample records under 100,000 clones, around four fifths being singletons. V usage is TRBV4-3 and J usage is TRBJ2-7, with a weak D call TRBD1 (5 bases). Sequenced: PBMCs. This clonotype was obtained from a boy between 10 and 17 years old in good health and CMV-seronegative. The CDR3, as DNA: TGCGCCAGCAGCCAAGATTGGGGCCTCTCCTACGAGCAGTACTTC. Its protein product is CASSQDWGLSYEQYF.